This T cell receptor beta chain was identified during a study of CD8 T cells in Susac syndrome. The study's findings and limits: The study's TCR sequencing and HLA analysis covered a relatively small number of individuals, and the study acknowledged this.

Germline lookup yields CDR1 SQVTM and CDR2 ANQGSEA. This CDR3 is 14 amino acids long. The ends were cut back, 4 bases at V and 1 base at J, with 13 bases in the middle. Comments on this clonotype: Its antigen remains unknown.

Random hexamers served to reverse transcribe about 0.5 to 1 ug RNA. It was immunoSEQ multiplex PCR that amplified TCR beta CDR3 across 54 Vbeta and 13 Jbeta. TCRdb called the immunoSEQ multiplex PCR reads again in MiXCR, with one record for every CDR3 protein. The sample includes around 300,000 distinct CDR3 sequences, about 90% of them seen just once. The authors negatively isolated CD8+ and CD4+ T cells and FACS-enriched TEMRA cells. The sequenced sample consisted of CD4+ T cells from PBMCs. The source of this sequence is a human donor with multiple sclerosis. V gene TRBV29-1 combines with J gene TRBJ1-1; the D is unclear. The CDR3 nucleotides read TGCAGCGTTGTGGTACATCCGAAGAACACTGAAGCTTTCTTT. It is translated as CSVVVHPKNTEAFF.